This T cell receptor (beta chain) was profiled in a study of T cell responses to AZD1222 COVID-19 vaccine. Study conclusions and caveats: When two AZD1222 doses had been given, Spike-specific TCR breadth and depth rose. Possibly, clonal diversity was underestimated; donors were largely white British and included more females. Nearly half of spike-specific TCRs reportedly go after variant regions that carry no mutations.

Comment on this clone: What it recognizes is unknown.

CDR3 length: 19 amino acids. V trimming: 1 base; J trimming: 4 bases; junction bases outside the gene matches: 11. Per germline, CDR1 SGDLS and CDR2 YYNGEE. TCRdb's copy holds only in-frame clones and misses some; the assay was immunoSEQ multiplex PCR. The data hold fewer than 110,000 clones, with about nine tenths observed a single time. The gene calls are TRBV9 and TRBJ2-1; 13 bases are a match to TRBD2. The sequence came from an adult in good health. The source was peripheral blood, collected on day 0 of AZD1222 vaccination. The DNA for the CDR3 is TGTGCCAGCAGCGTAATGGCCGGAACTAGCGGGAGGGGGTACAATGAGCAGTTCTTC. Protein product: CASSVMAGTSGRGYNEQFF. The variable domain in full, with the rest retrieved from reference TRBV9 and TRBJ2-1, is DSGVTQTPKHLITATGQRVTLRCSPRSGDLSVYWYQQSLDQGLQFLIQYYNGEERAKGNILERFSAQQFPDLHSELNLSSLELGDSALYFCASSVMAGTSGRGYNEQFFGPGTRLTVL.